This T cell receptor beta chain was identified during a study of blood T cells in healthy people across ages (dated by TCRdb to about 2015). Regarding the study in general: In model experiments, roughly one uniquely barcoded TCR beta cDNA molecule per two T cells was captured by template switching. Age-related changes in TCR beta repertoire diversity were measured in the study by deep sequencing normalized with unique cDNA molecular identifiers. Donors were grouped into four age groups: young (average approximately 16 years), middle-aged (39), aged (approximately 58) and long-lived (around 80). The study analyzed two additional independent replicas of 1 million unique cDNA reads from the same blood draw for two donors, one aged 18 to 29 and one aged 80 or older. Here is what the overall study found, with its caveats: Observed TCR beta diversity per million T cells fell roughly linearly with age, and a significant reduction was already apparent by age about 38. Compared with the aged group, more naive CD4+ T cells, fewer expanded clones and increased TCR diversity were shown by the long-lived group, suggesting age selection. Total diversity estimates from one million sequenced T cells were considered lower bounds and underestimates. Observed TCR beta diversity correlated strongly with the percentage of naive T cells measured by flow cytometry. Bulk unsorted PBMC profiling prevented conclusive comparison of naive and antigen-experienced compartments. Donor CMV infection status was unknown, potentially confounding age-related changes in expanded clonotypes.

Donors were roughly 40 systemically healthy Caucasian individuals from Russia aged about 6 to 100 years. Each donor gave approximately 9.3 milliliters of peripheral blood, collected into EDTA-treated Vacutainer tubes. Ficoll-Paque density-gradient centrifugation was used to isolate PBMCs, with at least 7 million obtained per sample. Trizol reagent was used to extract total RNA from the PBMCs, yielding at least 6 micrograms per sample. For every donor, an aliquot of PBMCs went through flow cytometry to measure the percentages of naive CD45RAhigh/CD27high T cells. Worth noting for this clonotype: The antigen it binds to is not known. No clone much larger than this one lies a single base away; base qualities are absent.

The library was prepared using 5' RACE. Sequenced on an Illumina HiSeq 2500. A second about 7 to 12 cycle PCR used a sample-barcoded 5' primer and a J-beta primer mix. A unique molecular identifier was introduced onto each TCR beta cDNA molecule by a template-switch 5' adaptor carrying 12 random nucleotides. Each sample yielded at least 2.5 million CDR3-containing paired-end reads. First-strand cDNA synthesis was performed from all RNA using the Mint cDNA synthesis kit, with priming by a TRBC-specific oligonucleotide. Following uracil-DNA glycosylase treatment, a first 18-cycle PCR with universal primers M1SS and BC2_uni_R was performed on all cDNA. Under the source paper's analysis protocol: Each sample was normalized by randomly selecting 1 million high-quality reads, each carrying a distinct molecular identifier. Instead of being binned into consensus sequences, reads with shared molecular identifiers were discarded. MiTCR, run with a Q25 quality threshold and the strictest error-elimination algorithm, handled CDR3 identification, clonotype clustering and error correction. A nonparametric unseen species model with Euler transformation was used to estimate a lower bound on total TCR beta diversity. TCRdb redid the processing of the public reads, applying fastp at Q25 and MiXCR, and retained in-frame beta chains. Each CDR3 protein gets just one entry, which takes the most common genes and DNA from the rows behind it. What appears here as the V and J calls and clone size reflects TCRdb's work, not the paper's. The sample table holds around 820,000 distinct CDR3 sequences, of which more than 20% were seen once. The leading ten clones occupy 3.7% of the sample.

The junction shows trimming of 6 bases on V and 2 bases on J, plus 14 bases between the germline ends. The cysteine opens and the phenylalanine closes a CDR3 of 15 amino acids. Here the CDR3 DNA is all that survives: 45 bases in frame from base 1. Sequences MDHEN (CDR1) and SYDVKM (CDR2) are obtained from the germline V gene. These data were also reused for a study on T cells of mothers and their children. The second study reports: Nine systemically healthy Caucasian individuals, comprising three mothers and their six children, were included as donors. cDNA synthesis used all of the extracted RNA, with approximately 1.4 ug of RNA in each 15 ul reaction. In the second PCR, sample barcodes and 2-4 random nucleotides were introduced via the M1S primer. Each mother yielded over 9.5 million TCR beta CDR3 reads and each child some 3 million reads. TCR recombination output is similarly shaped by thymic selection in related and unrelated pairs, with a minor effect exerted by inherited differences. Related mother-child pairs always showed normalized repertoire overlap that was slightly higher than in unrelated mother-child pairs, though the difference was never significant. No persistent microchimeric T cell clones were detected, at a sensitivity of around 100 clones per million clonotypes. To look for features that set related mother-child pairs apart from unrelated individuals, the researchers ran deep NGS to compare the TCR beta repertoires of mothers and children. Mothers averaged about 37 +/- 4 years of age and children averaged about 10 +/- 4 years. After adapter ligation was performed with NEBNext reagents, the libraries were sequenced on an Illumina HiSeq 2000 with 100+100 nt paired-end reads. To prevent cross-contamination, the mother and child libraries were prepared a month apart and were sequenced in separate runs. For each donor, between roughly 500,000 and 2,100,000 distinct TCR beta clonotypes were identified. Naive TCR beta clonotypes were estimated from low-frequency clonotypes matched to each donor's FACS-determined naive share, without sorting.

This receptor was taken from a boy under 18 in good health. The sequencing sample was made of blood. Recombination connected TRBV28 to TRBJ1-5; too little of a D gene remains to name it. The CDR3 amino acid sequence is: CASSFAHLGNQPQHF. The DNA is TGTGCCAGCAGCTTCGCTCATTTGGGCAATCAGCCCCAGCATTTT.